The clone carrying this TCR beta chain is a singleton in its sample. Germline V gene data show CDR1 as MDHEN and CDR2 as SYDVKM. The CDR3 is 16 amino acids. The trim removed 5 bases at V and 0 bases at J, leaving 7 bases unmatched. The data originate from a study of T cell responses to AZD1222 COVID-19 vaccine. Here immunoSEQ multiplex PCR was the method, and the copy in TCRdb shows in-frame clones only, minus some. The data show about 100,000 clones, roughly nine tenths seen once. The material sequenced was peripheral blood, taken 28 days after the second AZD1222 dose. The V gene is TRBV28, the J gene TRBJ1-5; 7 bases line up with TRBD1. This TCR came from an adult who received the AZD1222 COVID-19 vaccine. CDR3 DNA sequence: TGTGCCAGCAGTGGGGGGACAGCCTATAGCAATCAGCCCCAGCATTTT. Translation gives CASSGGTAYSNQPQHF.